The 18 T cell receptor beta chains reported below all come from one sample, sequenced in a study of early T cells in non-severe SARS-CoV-2 infection. MiXCR, applied by TCRdb to the 5' RACE reads, yields one record per CDR3 protein. This table holds over 95,000 distinct CDR3 sequences, 16% found once. The sequencing input was whole blood. Source of these receptors: an adult who was a healthcare worker with PCR-confirmed SARS-CoV-2 infection or an uninfected control (not recorded which).

In its sample, this clonotype was seen a few times. V gene TRBV29-1 combines with J gene TRBJ2-2, with 11 nucleotides matching TRBD2. V lost 6 bases to trimming and J lost 1 base; unmatched junction nucleotides: 4. This CDR3 spans 15 amino acids. CDR1 is SQVTM, CDR2 ANQGSEA, per germline. The CDR3 nucleotides read TGCAGCGTGAGAACTAGCGGGGGGAACACCGGGGAGCTGTTTTTT. Amino acid sequence: CSVRTSGGNTGELFF.

This clonotype was seen a few times. The chain joins TRBV11-2 to TRBJ2-5; possible D gene TRBD2, 5 bases. Germline V gives CDR1 SGHAT, CDR2 FQNNGV. The CDR3 length is 14 residues. The V and J ends lost 3 bases and 9 bases respectively, with 17 bases between them. CDR3 residues: CASSLSGGTEAQYF. In DNA, the CDR3 is TGTGCCAGCAGCTTGTCGGGTGGTACGGAGGCCCAGTACTTC.

This clonotype ranks as medium-sized. V usage is TRBV6-2 or TRBV6-3 and J usage is TRBJ2-6; unclear D gene. Trimming took off 6 bases at V and 0 bases at J, with 9 bases between the two ends. The CDR3 extends over 15 amino acids. The germline V gene encodes CDR1 MNHEY and CDR2 SVGEGT. The CDR3 DNA reads as TGTGCCAGCAGCGCAGGAAGCTCTGGGGCCAACGTCCTGACTTTC. As protein: CASSAGSSGANVLTF.

In its sample, this clonotype was seen many times. J is TRBJ2-3 and V is TRBV7-9, with 13 bases lining up with TRBD2. J gave up 2 bases and V 5 bases, and 16 bases lay outside the gene matches. There are 20 residues in the CDR3. Germline V lookup: CDR1 SEHNR, CDR2 FQNEAQ (reference sequence). The CDR3, as DNA: TGTGCCAGCAGCCCGGTTCGGATACTAGCGGGAGGGCCCAACACAGATACGCAGTATTTT. Its translation is CASSPVRILAGGPNTDTQYF.

The rearrangement joins TRBV4-3 to TRBJ2-3; no reliable D call. CDR3 length: 13 amino acids. Per the germline V gene, CDR1 is LGHNA and CDR2 is YSLEER. Trimming took 3 bases from V and 2 from J, leaving 6 bases between them. In DNA, the CDR3 is TGCGCCAGCAGCCAGGGTTCCACAGATACGCAGTATTTT. Residues: CASSQGSTDTQYF.

This chain connects TRBV2 to TRBJ1-6, with D tentatively TRBD1 (5 bases). V was cut by 8 bases and J by 0 bases, with 14 bases left in between. CDR1 SNHLY and CDR2 FYNNEI come from the germline V gene. The CDR3 spans 16 residues. In nucleotides, the CDR3 is TGTGCCAGCGGGGACCCCACGAGCTCCTATAATTCACCCCTCCACTTT. This translates into CASGDPTSSYNSPLHF. Together with reference TRBV2 and TRBJ1-6, the CDR3 gives the full variable domain: EPEVTQTPSHQVTQMGQEVILRCVPISNHLYFYWYRQILGQKVEFLVSFYNNEISEKSEIFDDQFSVERPDGSNFTLKIRSTKLEDSAMYFCASGDPTSSYNSPLHFGNGTRLTVT.

J is TRBJ1-1 and V is TRBV7-9; D might be TRBD1 (5 bases). Germline lookup yields CDR1 SEHNR and CDR2 FQNEAQ (reference sequence). V was shortened by 3 bases and J by 0 bases, with 11 bases between the two germline ends. CDR3 length: 15 amino acids. Written as DNA, the CDR3 is TGTGCCAGCAGCTTTTGGGGGGACTTGAACACTGAAGCTTTCTTT. Residues: CASSFWGDLNTEAFF.

This clonotype was counted only a few times. The V call is TRBV6-2 or TRBV6-3, the J call TRBJ2-1; 7 bases align to TRBD2. The V and J ends lost 2 bases and 5 bases, in that order; junction bases with no gene match: 9. The CDR3 extends over 16 amino acids. CDR1 MNHEY and CDR2 SVGEGT come from the germline V gene. The DNA for the CDR3 is TGTGCCAGCAGTTACACCTCGCAGCGGGAAAACAATGAGCAGTTCTTC. This translates into CASSYTSQRENNEQFF.

This clonotype has just a few counts. The J gene is TRBJ1-2, the V gene TRBV5-5; TRBD1 is a possible D gene (5 bases). CDR3 size: 15 residues. Germline CDR1 SGHKS, CDR2 YYEKEE (reference sequence). Trimming shortened V by 4 bases and J by 3 bases, and 16 bases separated the two germline ends. This CDR3 reads CASSPTMAGDYGYTF. The CDR3 DNA follows: TGTGCCAGCAGCCCCACCATGGCGGGGGACTATGGCTACACCTTC.

The rearrangement joins TRBV5-4 to TRBJ1-4; TRBD1 agrees at 7 bases. Germline V gene lookup returns CDR1 SGHNT and CDR2 YYREEE (reference sequence). Germline trimming cut 3 bases from V and 6 bases from J; bases unmatched to any gene: 11. The CDR3 covers 16 residues. CDR3 nucleotide sequence: TGTGCCAGCAGCTCACCACAGGGGCAAGAGGATGAAAAACTGTTTTTT. It translates to CASSSPQGQEDEKLFF.

This clonotype was detected many times. This chain joins TRBV4-2 and TRBJ1-1; D possibly corresponds to TRBD1 (5 bases). In germline, CDR1 is LGHNA, CDR2 YNFKEQ. The CDR3 has 16 amino acids. The V end was cut by 0 bases, the J end by 1 base, with 12 bases between. As DNA, the CDR3 is TGTGCCAGCAGCCAAGATGTCGGCACAGGGAACACTGAAGCTTTCTTT. Translation gives CASSQDVGTGNTEAFF.

CDR3: CASSYSGVTQYF. The CDR3, as DNA: TGTGCCAGCAGTTACTCGGGGGTCACGCAGTATTTT. This rearrangement joins TRBV6-5 to TRBJ2-3; either TRBD1 or TRBD2 may fit D (5 bases each). Germline-derived CDR1 and CDR2 are MNHEY and SVGAGI. The CDR3 runs 12 residues. V was shortened by 0 bases and J by 9 bases, with 7 bases between the two germline ends.

This clonotype was found a few times. The chain links TRBV10-2 to TRBJ1-1; D unresolved. Trimming cost V 2 bases and J 5 bases, with 6 bases left between them. Germline V lookup: CDR1 WSHSY, CDR2 SAAADI. The CDR3 runs 12 residues. The CDR3 is CASSEGITEAFF. The CDR3, as DNA: TGCGCCAGCAGTGAGGGGATTACTGAAGCTTTCTTT.

The chain employs TRBV7-8 and TRBJ1-1; 9 nucleotides match TRBD1. V gave up 3 bases and J gave up 7 bases; unmatched junction bases: 6. This CDR3 has 14 residues. Per germline, CDR1 SGHVS and CDR2 FQNEAQ. CDR3 sequence reads: CASSFLDRGIEAFF. DNA for the CDR3: TGTGCCAGCAGCTTCCTGGACAGGGGAATTGAAGCTTTCTTT. The full variable domain, in which reference TRBV7-8 and TRBJ1-1 provide the parts outside the CDR3, is GAGVSQSPRYKVAKRGQDVALRCDPISGHVSLFWYQQALGQGPEFLTYFQNEAQLDKSGLPSDRFFAERPEGSVSTLKIQRTQQEDSAVYLCASSFLDRGIEAFFGQGTRLTVV.

This clonotype has a handful of counts. The rearrangement links TRBV27 to TRBJ1-5, with D possibly being TRBD1 (5 bases). From germline, CDR1 is MNHEY and CDR2 SMNVEV (reference sequence). This CDR3 region has 15 residues. Deletions cut 8 bases from V and 0 bases from J, with 14 bases between. CDR3 sequence (DNA): TGTGCCAGCGGGAGGGTAGACAGTAGCAATCAGCCCCAGCATTTT. It specifies CASGRVDSSNQPQHF.

This chain uses TRBV27 with TRBJ2-6; tentative D call: TRBD2 (5 bases). V was cut by 11 bases and J by 0 bases, with 14 bases left in between. In germline, CDR1 is MNHEY, CDR2 SMNVEV (reference sequence). CDR3 length: 15 amino acids. CDR3 loop: CASRAVSSGANVLTF. DNA of the CDR3: TGTGCCTCGAGGGCGGTCTCCTCTGGGGCCAACGTCCTGACTTTC.

The chain carries TRBV3-1 and TRBJ1-6; D not resolved. Germline V gene lookup returns CDR1 LGHDT and CDR2 YNNKEL (reference sequence). The germline V and J ends were trimmed by 5 bases and 11 bases, with 16 bases remaining between them. The length of the CDR3 is 14 residues. CDR3 protein: CASSSRTKQTPLHF. CDR3 nucleotides: TGTGCCAGCAGCTCGCGGACCAAACAGACACCCCTCCACTTT.

This clonotype came up a few times. V gene TRBV5-1 combines with J gene TRBJ2-7; D may be TRBD2 (5 bases). This CDR3 spans 13 amino acids. Germline values: CDR1 SGHRS, CDR2 YFSETQ. V gave up 4 bases and J gave up 3 bases, with 11 bases separating them. The DNA of the CDR3 is TGCGCCAGCAGCGAGCCAGAGGGCTACGAGCAGTACTTC. Encoded protein: CASSEPEGYEQYF.